At least ten counts were recorded for the clone carrying this TCR beta chain. The data derive from a study of glioma-infiltrating T cells. The CDR3 consists of 10 residues. V was cut by 7 bases and J by 5 bases, with 5 bases left in between. Looked up from germline, CDR1 is MGHDK and CDR2 is SYGVNS. Using RNA template, CDR3s of TCR alpha and beta were amplified with iRepertoire arm-PCR. For one-step reverse transcription and amplification, roughly 95-450 ng of tissue mRNA or PBMC total RNA was used. TCRdb recomputed calls from the multiplex PCR reads with MiXCR, one row per CDR3 protein. The data contain about 140,000 distinct CDR3 sequences, 30% to 40% of them seen just once; the ten biggest clones take up 20%.

The sequencing sample was made of glioma tissue, nonneoplastic brain tissue, or PBMCs (not recorded which). The chain employs TRBV25-1 and TRBJ2-5; D not resolved. This receptor was obtained from a human donor with low-grade glioma or glioblastoma, undergoing nonglioma brain surgery, or in good health (not recorded which). Written as DNA, the CDR3 is TGTGCCAGCATAGGGGAGACCCAGTACTTC. Translated: CASIGETQYF.